The 5 T cell receptor beta chains below all came from one sample that was sequenced in a study of blood T cells in healthy people across ages. A sample-barcoded 5' primer and a J-beta primer mix were used in a second PCR of roughly 6 to 11 cycles. TCRdb processed the 5' RACE reads anew with MiXCR; each CDR3 protein has one entry. Of approximately 1.5 million distinct CDR3 sequences in the sample, around 35% were seen once. Source material: blood. The receptors were sampled from a woman aged 30 to 39 in good health.

This clonotype was observed a handful of times. This chain uses TRBV20-1 with TRBJ2-1; D possibly corresponds to TRBD2 (5 bases). This CDR3 has 14 amino acids. Per the germline V gene, CDR1 is DFQATT and CDR2 is SNEGSKA (reference sequence). The germline V and J ends were trimmed by 0 bases and 7 bases, with 13 bases remaining between them. CDR3 bases: TGCAGTGCTAGAGATAATAGCGCAAGGAATGAGCAGTTCTTC. It encodes CSARDNSARNEQFF.

Worth noting for this clonotype: The junction departs from the called germline gene at one end, perhaps through a read error. This chain links TRBV5-1 with TRBJ2-1, with 10 bases fitting TRBD1. The CDR3 spans 18 residues. Per the germline V gene, CDR1 is SGHRS and CDR2 is YFSETQ. CDR3 in amino acids: CAGSLGDRGPIAGNEQFF. The CDR3 DNA follows: TGCGCCGGCAGCTTGGGGGACAGGGGTCCGATAGCGGGGAATGAGCAGTTCTTC.

This clonotype was detected only a few times. This chain links TRBV4-2 with TRBJ1-5; D gene uncertain. The V gene's germline CDR1 is LGHNA and CDR2 YNFKEQ. V was pared by 0 bases and J by 0 bases, with 12 bases between. This CDR3 region has 17 residues. CDR3 sequence (DNA): TGTGCCAGCAGCCAAGATCATTTGGGGTATAGCAATCAGCCCCAGCATTTT. Its translation is CASSQDHLGYSNQPQHF.

This chain joins TRBV4-2 and TRBJ1-6; no reliable D call. V lost 1 base and J 11 bases, leaving 12 bases between the germline ends. This CDR3 spans 14 amino acids. CDR1 is LGHNA and CDR2 is YNFKEQ in the germline V gene. The CDR3 nucleotides read TGTGCCAGCAGCCAAGTTCAACCCGGGACACCCCTCCACTTT. It yields the protein CASSQVQPGTPLHF.

The V and J genes are TRBV7-9 and TRBJ1-1; D remains unclear. The CDR3 spans 17 residues. Trimming shortened V by 0 bases and J by 2 bases, and 16 bases separated the two germline ends. Germline V lookup: CDR1 SEHNR, CDR2 FQNEAQ (reference sequence). CDR3 nucleotide sequence: TGTGCCAGCAGCTTAGCGCGTGTGTGGAGTCTTAACACTGAAGCTTTCTTT. Its protein product is CASSLARVWSLNTEAFF.